The 10 T cell receptor beta chains given below trace back to one sample, sequenced in a study of OX40 agonist ivuxolimab in advanced cancers. Libraries were constructed by the immunoSEQ multiplex PCR assay. The source is immuneACCESS, and TCRdb retained only in-frame sequences with V and J called. Part of the clones is not carried over; for the studies checked, unresolved V genes explain less than half of this, and the remainder is unexplained. In this sample the table shows roughly 40,000 clones, about 87% of which occur a single time. The leading ten clones occupy around 6.2% of the sample. Material: CD4+ or CD8+ T cells sorted from blood, obtained in a trial of the OX40 agonist ivuxolimab. The receptors originated from an adult with an advanced solid tumor such as melanoma, head and neck, liver or kidney cancer.

The chain has TRBV5-1 and TRBJ2-7; D call uncertain. The CDR3 totals 15 residues. Germline V gives CDR1 SGHRS, CDR2 YFSETQ. Deletions cut 0 bases from V and 0 bases from J, with 10 bases between. The CDR3 reads CASSLASSSSYEQYF. The CDR3 DNA follows: TGCGCCAGCAGCTTGGCCTCCTCGAGCTCCTACGAGCAGTACTTC.

This chain connects TRBV15 to TRBJ2-1; weak D call: TRBD2 (6 bases). The CDR3 consists of 15 residues. Germline CDR1 reads LNHNV; CDR2 reads YYDKDF (reference sequence). The V and J ends lost 4 bases and 0 bases respectively, with 10 bases between them. The CDR3 protein is CATSKSAGSYNEQFF. The CDR3 nucleotides are TGTGCCACCAGCAAGTCAGCGGGCTCCTACAATGAGCAGTTCTTC.

The chain employs TRBV9 and TRBJ1-4, with 7 bases that match TRBD1. Trimming removed 2 bases from V and 12 bases from J; junction bases left unmatched: 7. The CDR3 runs to 13 residues. Germline assignment: CDR1 SGDLS and CDR2 YYNGEE. The CDR3: CASSVEQGRELFF. The DNA of the CDR3 is TGTGCCAGCAGCGTCGAACAGGGGAGAGAACTGTTTTTT.

This clone came up a few times. The rearrangement joins TRBV5-1 to TRBJ2-1; D gene unclear. Germline V gene data show CDR1 as SGHRS and CDR2 as YFSETQ. Trimming shortened V by 0 bases and J by 10 bases, and 11 bases separated the two germline ends. CDR3 length: 13 residues. The CDR3 DNA follows: TGCGCCAGCAGCTTGGCCGCTTTGGGGGAGCAGTTCTTC. Translation gives CASSLAALGEQFF.

The chain is built from TRBV11-1 and TRBJ2-6, with 7 bases lining up with TRBD2. The V gene's germline CDR1 is SGHAT and CDR2 FQDESV (reference sequence). V lost 0 bases and J lost 2; bases outside the gene matches: 1. The CDR3 consists of 16 residues. For the CDR3, the DNA is TGTGCCAGCAGCTTAGCGGGAGGGGCTGGGGCCAACGTCCTGACTTTC. Translating it yields CASSLAGGAGANVLTF. The full variable domain, completed using reference TRBV11-1 and TRBJ2-6, is EAEVAQSPRYKITEKSQAVAFWCDPISGHATLYWYRQILGQGPELLVQFQDESVVDDSQLPKDRFSAERLKGVDSTLKIQPAELGDSAMYLCASSLAGGAGANVLTFGAGSRLTVL.

CDR3 nucleotides: TGTGCCTGGAGTCTAAGGGAAGGTCAGCCCCAGCATTTT. Its protein product is CAWSLREGQPQHF. This chain uses TRBV30 with TRBJ1-5; D remains unclear. V gave up 2 bases and J gave up 6 bases, with 11 bases separating them. This CDR3 has 13 amino acids. CDR1 GTSNPN and CDR2 SVGIG come from the germline V gene (reference sequence).

The gene calls are TRBV18 and TRBJ2-7, with TRBD1 identical over 9 bases. With V trimmed by 3 bases and J by 2 bases, 5 bases remained unmatched. CDR1 is KGHSH, CDR2 LQKENI, per germline. This CDR3 region has 15 residues. CDR3: CASSPRTGETYEQYF. CDR3 DNA: TGTGCCAGCTCACCGAGGACAGGGGAAACCTACGAGCAGTACTTC.

V gene TRBV27 combines with J gene TRBJ2-3; 13 bases line up with TRBD2. This CDR3 is 19 amino acids long. Per germline, CDR1 MNHEY and CDR2 SMNVEV (reference sequence). Unmatched junction bases numbered 12, after V lost 6 bases and J lost 0 bases. As DNA, the CDR3 is TGTGCCAGCAGGCGAATCGGGACTAGCGGGACTAGAAGCACAGATACGCAGTATTTT. Translated: CASRRIGTSGTRSTDTQYF.

V gene TRBV5-1 combines with J gene TRBJ2-4; D may be TRBD1 (5 bases). The CDR3 length is 13 residues. CDR1 is SGHRS and CDR2 is YFSETQ in the germline V gene. V was pared by 4 bases and J by 9 bases, with 14 bases between. CDR3 sequence reads: CASSPRGQGIQYF. The CDR3 DNA sequence: TGCGCCAGCAGCCCTAGGGGCCAAGGCATTCAGTACTTC.

The J gene is TRBJ2-5, the V gene TRBV7-9; 7 positions agree with TRBD1. This CDR3 is 14 amino acids long. Germline assignment: CDR1 SEHNR and CDR2 FQNEAQ (reference sequence). With V trimmed by 4 bases and J by 5 bases, 7 bases remained unmatched. CDR3 nucleotide sequence: TGTGCCAGCAGCTCGACAGGGTCCAGGGAGACCCAGTACTTC. Translating gives CASSSTGSRETQYF.